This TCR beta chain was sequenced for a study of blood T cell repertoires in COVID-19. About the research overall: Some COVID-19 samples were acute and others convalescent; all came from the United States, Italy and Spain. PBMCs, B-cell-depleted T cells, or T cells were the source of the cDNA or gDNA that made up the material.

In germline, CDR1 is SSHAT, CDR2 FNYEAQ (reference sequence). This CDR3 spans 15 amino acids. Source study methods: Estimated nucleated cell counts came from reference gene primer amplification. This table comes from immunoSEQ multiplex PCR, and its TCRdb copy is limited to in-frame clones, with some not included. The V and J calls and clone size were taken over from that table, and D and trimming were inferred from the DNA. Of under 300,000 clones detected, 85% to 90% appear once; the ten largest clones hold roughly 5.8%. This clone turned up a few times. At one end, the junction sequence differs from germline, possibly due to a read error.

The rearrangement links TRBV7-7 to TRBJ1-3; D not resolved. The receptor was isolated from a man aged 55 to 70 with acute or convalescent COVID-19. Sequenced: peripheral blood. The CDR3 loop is CASSPDYRSGNTIYF. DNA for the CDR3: TGTGCTAGCAGCCCCGACTATCGCTCTGGAAACACCATATATTTT. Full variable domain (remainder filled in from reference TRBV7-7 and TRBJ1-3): GAGVSQSPRYKVTKRGQDVTLRCDPISSHATLYWYQQALGQGPEFLTYFNYEAQPDKSGLPSDRFSAERPEGSISTLTIQRTEQRDSAMYRCASSPDYRSGNTIYFGEGSWLTVV.